The rows below give T cell receptor beta chains drawn from one sample of a study of blood T cell repertoires in COVID-19. Profiled with immunoSEQ multiplex PCR; TCRdb holds only in-frame clones, not every one. The table has around 250,000 clones, 70% to 90% seen once. The sample comprised PBMCs or T cells enriched from blood (not recorded which). These receptors were taken from a woman aged 50 to 65 who had recovered from COVID-19. Each CDR3 is given with its conserved first and last residue. D genes are given only for firm matches. Only part of the rows carry a size: once, few, many, or a class if the clone is expanded.

d_gene	abundance	j_gene	v_gene	CDR3nt	CDR3aa
NA	NA	TRBJ1-5	TRBV5-6	TGTGCCAGCAGCTTGGGGGGCGGGGCAAGTCAGCCCCAGCATTTT	CASSLGGGASQPQHF
NA	NA	TRBJ1-3	TRBV18	TGTGCCAGCTCAGAGGCAGCTTTCAAAGGAAACACCATATATTTT	CASSEAAFKGNTIYF
TRBD2	NA	TRBJ2-3	TRBV5-4	TGTGCCAGCAGCATAAGGGGGAATAGCGGGAGTATAGATACGCAGTATTTT	CASSIRGNSGSIDTQYF
NA	NA	TRBJ1-1	TRBV28	TGTGCCAGCAGCCCCTGGACAGATTTAAACACTGAAGCTTTCTTT	CASSPWTDLNTEAFF
TRBD1	NA	TRBJ2-7	TRBV14	TGTGCCAGCAGCCGCGGGACAGGACGTGCCTACGAGCAGTACTTC	CASSRGTGRAYEQYF
NA	NA	TRBJ1-2	TRBV19	TGTGCCAGTAACCCAACAGTGGGCAGGGTCTATGGCTACACCTTC	CASNPTVGRVYGYTF
TRBD2	NA	TRBJ2-1	TRBV4-1	TGCGCCAGCAGCCGAGAGGCGGGAGCCGGTTACAATGAGCAGTTCTTC	CASSREAGAGYNEQFF
NA	NA	TRBJ1-6	TRBV3-1/TRBV3-2	TGTGCCAGCAGCCGCCCTCTATCACCCCTCCACTTT	CASSRPLSPLHF
NA	NA	TRBJ1-3	TRBV6-5	TGTGCCAGCAGAGACGAGGGGGTTGCGGGAAACACCATATATTTT	CASRDEGVAGNTIYF
NA	NA	TRBJ2-7	TRBV4-1	TGCGCCAGCAGCCAAGATAGAACTACCCACTACGAGCAGTACTTC	CASSQDRTTHYEQYF
TRBD1	once	TRBJ2-7	TRBV7-9	TGTGCCAGCACCCCGACAGGGTCCTTTTGGGAGCAGTACTTC	CASTPTGSFWEQYF
NA	once	TRBJ2-2	TRBV24-1	TGTGCCACCAGACCAACCCGACACCCCGGGGAGCTGTTTTTT	CATRPTRHPGELFF
NA	NA	TRBJ2-5	TRBV9	TGTGCCAGCAGCGTAGAAGAGGGCTGGGAGACCCAGTACTTC	CASSVEEGWETQYF
TRBD1	NA	TRBJ2-1	TRBV5-8	TGTGCCAGCAGTTTGGACAGGGGCTCCTACAATGAGCAGTTCTTC	CASSLDRGSYNEQFF
TRBD1	NA	TRBJ2-5	TRBV19	TGTGCCAGTAGCAAACGACAGGGGGTAAAGACCCAGTACTTC	CASSKRQGVKTQYF
NA	NA	TRBJ2-7	TRBV5-5	TGTGCCAGCAGCCGGACAGACTACGAGCAGTACTTC	CASSRTDYEQYF